This TCR beta chain was recorded in a study of T-cell reconstitution after alpha-beta-depleted transplantation in children. This clonotype was counted a few times. Researchers prepared the TCRbeta library using unique molecular identifiers, the study reports. One entry per CDR3 protein results from TCRdb running MiXCR on the PCR reads. The table lists 900,000 or so distinct CDR3 sequences, 16% of them singletons. The CDR3 runs to 16 residues. Trimming stripped 3 bases from V and 0 bases from J, with 12 bases between. The source was PBMCs, mostly from graft donor cells, collected 360 days after TCRalphabeta/CD19-depleted stem cell transplant. This TCR derives from a male patient under 18 who had a stem cell transplant for acute lymphoblastic leukemia, so the T cells may come from the graft donor. This chain connects TRBV12-3 or TRBV12-4 to TRBJ2-4, with D hard to call. Here the CDR3 reads CASSFGQASAKNIQYF. The CDR3 nucleotides are TGTGCCAGCAGTTTTGGGCAGGCCTCAGCCAAAAACATTCAGTACTTC.